The following is a T cell receptor beta chain sequence with its context. Which antigen it targets is not known. No base quality values were provided; no much bigger clone lies one nucleotide off. The library was made by the immunoSEQ multiplex PCR assay. For the multiplex PCR, a mixture combining 60 forward primers for TCR Vbeta segments and 13 reverse primers for TCR Jbeta segments was used. A multiplex PCR assay on genomic DNA amplified the CDR3 region of rearranged TCR beta genes. On the Illumina HiSeq System, the amplified TCR beta libraries were sequenced as 87-base-pair reads. As for the authors' bioinformatics: In a later analysis, some 80 million unique TCR beta chains were counted across the approximately 670 repertoires, and around 10 million of these chains were shared by at least two donors. A nearest-neighbor algorithm error-corrected the raw reads and collapsed the reads into unique sequences, merging closely related sequences to remove PCR and sequencing errors. V, D and J gene segments were assigned by aligning CDR3 sequences to IMGT reference sequences. Each retained sequence needed at least a six-nucleotide match to both a V gene segment and a J gene segment. Rearrangements were called productive when the CDR3 lacked stop codons and stayed in frame with V and J; all others were non-productive. Following IMGT convention, CDR3 was defined as the stretch from the second conserved V-encoded cysteine up to the conserved J-encoded phenylalanine. The earlier analysis of about 570 of the donors excluded any sequence lacking an unambiguous match to a single V gene segment. An earlier analysis of a few hundred of the donors called V segments functional above 56.7% productive rearrangements and segregating when the between-donor standard deviation exceeded 5%. To diagnose cytomegalovirus status from the catalog of TCR beta chain sequences, a statistical classification framework was built. In a later analysis, V and J genes were assigned by comparing TCR nucleotide sequences against IMGT/GENE-DB human TR gene sequences. In a later analysis, CDR3 sequences and most-parsimonious VDJ recombination scenarios were assigned using the TCRdist pipeline. In a later analysis, each TCR beta chain was defined by its CDR3 amino acid sequence together with its V-gene family, and reads lacking a unique V-gene family were excluded. To address suspected cross-contamination and a sequencing artifact, a later analysis removed roughly 640 highly shared, low-generation-probability nucleotide sequences. In a later analysis, a clonal expansion index was calculated for each public chain from normalized within-repertoire ranks of inferred template counts. In a later analysis, generation probabilities were computed with a VDJ recombination model fitted to out-of-frame rearrangements, and the resulting probabilities were checked against IGoR. In a later analysis, hypergeometric tests were used to score TCR-TCR, TCR-HLA and TCR-CMV co-occurrence, with a repertoire-size bias correction applied to TCR pairs. A later analysis estimated false discovery rates by permuting HLA or CMV assignments 20 times. In a later analysis, co-occurring TCRs were grouped with DBSCAN, and TCRdist sequence similarity was added when clustering was performed within HLA-allele-positive subsets. Co-occurrence clustering excluded repertoires with fewer than 30,000 or more than 120,000 public chains, plus five with anomalous nucleotide sharing. Here the immuneACCESS table is served through TCRdb, limited to in-frame sequences with V and J called. Missing clones are a known gap in these copies; in checked studies unresolved V genes cover under half, and the rest lacks a known reason. The D gene and trimming were derived from the DNA, and the V and J assignments and clone size from that table. The sample table records around 80,000 clones; around 60% of these occur just once. The ten largest clones add up to under 4.5% of the sample.

This specimen comes from a study of cytomegalovirus exposure and HLA in healthy donors (dated by TCRdb to about 2017). For the study in its entirety: An earlier analysis of some 600 of the donors reported over 250 Gb of sequence data and approximately 120 million unique TCR beta sequences obtained from about 179 million T cells. Rather than using new phenotypic data, the later analysis identified candidate immune exposures from TCR beta sequences and from how often those sequences occurred across donors. The study used immunosequencing to profile the T cell repertoires of approximately 650 subjects and linked those repertoires to cytomegalovirus serostatus. A later genetic analysis used genome-wide SNP genotypes for about 65% of the roughly 700 donors, treating that subset as a discovery cohort. The number of donors typed differed by locus, with roughly 620-630 for A, B, C, DRB1 and DQB1, roughly 550 for DQA1, over 600 for DPA1, and approximately 470 for DPB1. Among the approximately 420 genotyped donors, approximately 76% belonged to the genetic ancestry cluster associated with self-reported Caucasian donors. Because of strong linkage in the cohort, roughly five DR-DQ haplotypes were treated as single units for association and clustering. Both class I and class II loci were covered by HLA typing, at four-digit resolution. The study was designed to test whether signatures of past pathogen exposure could be identified by cataloging public T cell receptors. Donor age, sex, ethnicity and CMV serostatus were compiled alongside the repertoire data. To decide whether each TCR beta V gene segment behaved as functional or pseudogenic, an earlier analysis of over 500 of the donors relied on high-throughput TCR beta sequencing. On average, about 200,000 unique TCR beta nucleotide sequences were sequenced per donor among 398 genotyped donors of the cohort, with 15% to 20% of those sequences being non-productive. To predict cytomegalovirus infection status, the study combined high-throughput TCR immunosequencing, statistical association of individual TCRs with disease status, and machine learning. Along with the roughly 670-subject first cohort, a separate validation cohort of 120 different subjects was used. In a later analysis, previously published TCR beta repertoires from 550 to 700 donors were re-analyzed and high-resolution HLA genotyping was added so that TCR occurrence patterns could be studied. Roughly 300 gigabases of sequencing data and approximately 93 million unique TCR sequences were included in an early release covering under 650 HLA-typed donors. All discovery cohort repertoires had been generated using a single sequencing platform.

The paper as a whole reports these results and caveats: In the study, some 160 TCR beta chains were listed as associated with cytomegalovirus. A further reported finding was that TCR beta sequences accurately predicted the HLA-A and HLA-B alleles for most subjects in the first cohort. It was suggested by the authors that the approach could potentially be generalized to other disease states and immunological phenotypes. V-gene and J-gene trimming of TCR beta chains was associated with a missense DCLRE1C variant in a later genetic analysis, and the association was replicated in an independent cohort. The only immune exposure information available for the cohort was CMV serostatus. Broadly in line with IMGT annotations, most TCR beta V segments showed up in productive rearrangements about 87% or about 30% of the time in an earlier analysis of about 500 of the donors. Roughly uniform sequencing depth across donors was assumed in presence/absence analyses, although this assumption may not hold. Most TCR sequences were observed very rarely across donors, whereas some public TCRs were present in many individuals. In vitro tests confirmed that a few of the cytomegalovirus-associated TCR beta chains recognize cytomegalovirus antigens. The sequencing pipeline was judged likely to have produced a cluster of highly shared sequence variants as a technical artifact. Several of the top co-occurrence clusters appeared to be linked to parvovirus B19, influenza, CMV and Epstein-Barr virus, according to a later analysis. Because counts were too low, about 18 rarely observed V segments, including chromosome 9 orphons, were excluded from the earlier analysis of 587 of the donors. Linkage disequilibrium might explain the correlated functional status among segregating V segments, but an unknown experimental factor could not be excluded. The 87-base-pair reads could not distinguish some IMGT-functional V segments, including TRBV6-2 and TRBV6-3, so those segments were excluded. According to a later genetic analysis, donors in an Asian-associated ancestry cluster had fewer N-insertions in productive TCRs than the approximately 700-donor mean. This cohort had only TCR beta chains sequenced, and the lack of alpha or paired-chain data limited which features could be detected. The classifier was reported to diagnose cytomegalovirus status with high specificity and sensitivity in both the original cohort and the validation cohort. In a later analysis, most CMV-associated TCR beta chains were found to appear HLA-restricted, with HLA associations seemingly driven largely by CMV exposure. Specific HLA alleles were associated with some 15,000 TCR beta sequences at a false discovery rate of 0.05 in a later analysis. In a later analysis, HLA-associated TCR beta chains were found to be more clonally expanded and to have lower generation probabilities than equally common non-associated chains. Because HLA typing was unavailable for some donors at each locus, only the typed subset was used in association tests. According to a later analysis, TCR association rates differed among HLA loci, with DRB1 alleles showing the most associated TCRs and HLA-C alleles showing the fewest. When HLA alleles, especially DR and DQ, strongly co-occurred, attributing TCR associations to individual alleles was difficult.

In total, around 600 healthy bone marrow donors made up the cohort. At the time of sampling, all cohort members were nominally healthy, though unrecorded immune exposures were likely present. The donor was CMV seropositive and belonged to the group of 250 to 350 seropositive cohort members. Each donor provided a peripheral blood sample, and peripheral blood mononuclear cells were used for TCR beta sequencing. The Qiagen DNeasy Blood Extraction Kit was used to extract genomic DNA from the blood cell samples. Including cysteine and phenylalanine, the CDR3 has 14 amino acids. CDR3 DNA is the only sequence kept; it has 42 bases, read in frame from the first base. From a lookup of the germline V gene, CDR1 and CDR2 are KGHSH and LQKENI. Trimming at the junction amounts to 3 bases on V and 6 bases on J, and the germline ends lie 12 bases apart.

The V and J segments used are TRBV18 and TRBJ2-1; confidence is insufficient to name the D gene. The specimen was PBMCs. The clonotype originates from a male donor in good health and CMV-seropositive. The bases are TGTGCCAGCTCACCGACCTCACGGAGCAATGAGCAGTTCTTC. Translation gives CASSPTSRSNEQFF.